The 12 T cell receptor beta chains below all came from one sample that was sequenced in a study of cytomegalovirus exposure and HLA in healthy donors. Vbeta (60) and Jbeta (13) primers were used in the PCR. Here immunoSEQ multiplex PCR was the method, and the copy in TCRdb shows in-frame clones only, minus some. The sample lists fewer than 150,000 clones, approximately 80% occurring once. The sequenced sample was PBMCs. Source of these receptors: a male donor in good health and CMV-seronegative.

Of note for this clone: Mismatch with germline at one junction end may stem from a read error. The rearrangement uses TRBV5-1 and TRBJ2-2; TRBD1 might be the D (6 bases). Germline CDR1 and CDR2: SGHRS and YFSETQ. This CDR3 is built from 15 residues. CDR3 coding DNA: TGCGCCAGCACCCTGGAGCAGGGGAACGCCGGGGAGCTGTTTTTT. This sequence encodes CASTLEQGNAGELFF.

This sequence joins TRBV2 and TRBJ1-2, with a possible D match to TRBD1 (6 bases). V lost 6 bases, J lost 9 bases, and 11 bases lay in between. CDR3 length: 11 amino acids. The germline gives CDR1 SNHLY, CDR2 FYNNEI. This CDR3 is CASSYQGSYTF. CDR3 DNA: TGTGCCAGCAGCTATCAGGGGAGCTACACCTTC. Full variable domain (rest looked up from reference TRBV2 and TRBJ1-2): EPEVTQTPSHQVTQMGQEVILRCVPISNHLYFYWYRQILGQKVEFLVSFYNNEISEKSEIFDDQFSVERPDGSNFTLKIRSTKLEDSAMYFCASSYQGSYTFGSGTRLTVV.

The chain employs TRBV11-1 and TRBJ2-2; D might be TRBD2 (6 bases). Trimming removed 5 bases at V and 0 bases at J, with 10 bases between. This CDR3 region has 15 residues. Germline CDR1 is SGHAT and CDR2 is FQDESV (reference sequence). Here the CDR3 DNA reads TGTGCCAGCAGCCTGGGAGGATCGAACACCGGGGAGCTGTTTTTT. Translating it yields CASSLGGSNTGELFF.

This chain connects TRBV7-9 to TRBJ1-2, with 12 bases identical to TRBD1. V shed 0 bases, J shed 4 bases, and the junction held 9 bases outside the gene matches. Germline V gives CDR1 SEHNR, CDR2 FQNEAQ (reference sequence). The CDR3 consists of 18 residues. The CDR3, as DNA: TGTGCCAGCAGCTTAGCGGGACAGGGGGCGTTTTTACCCTATGGCTACACCTTC. Its protein product is CASSLAGQGAFLPYGYTF.

This rearrangement joins TRBV28 to TRBJ1-2, with D perhaps matching TRBD1 (6 bases). V dropped 8 bases and J dropped 11 bases, with 18 bases sitting between them. The CDR3 runs to 12 residues. Germline V gene lookup returns CDR1 MDHEN and CDR2 SYDVKM. The CDR3 sequence is CASGPPIRGYTF. CDR3 nucleotide sequence: TGTGCCAGCGGCCCCCCAATCAGGGGATACACCTTC.

V and J are TRBV9 and TRBJ1-6, with 7 bases identical to TRBD1. The V segment lost 3 bases and the J segment 9 bases; nucleotides outside the gene matches: 9. CDR1 is SGDLS, CDR2 YYNGEE, per germline. The CDR3 consists of 15 residues. The CDR3 DNA sequence: TGTGCCAGCAGCGCTCACAGGGGAGAGAGTTCACCCCTCCACTTT. It codes for CASSAHRGESSPLHF.

This chain connects TRBV13 to TRBJ1-2, with 8 bases identical to TRBD1. Germline CDR1 PRHDT, CDR2 FYEKMQ (reference sequence). The CDR3 contains 15 residues. V shed 4 bases and J 5 bases; nucleotides not matched to a gene: 9. The CDR3 loop is CASSSGGTGGYGYTF. In DNA form, the CDR3 reads TGTGCCAGCAGCTCGGGGGGCACAGGGGGTTATGGCTACACCTTC.

The chain combines TRBV27 with TRBJ2-6; 8 bases line up with TRBD1. Trimming at V came to 6 bases and at J to 2 bases, leaving 9 bases not matched to a gene. The length of the CDR3 is 17 residues. Germline lookup yields CDR1 MNHEY and CDR2 SMNVEV (reference sequence). The CDR3 region is CASRFGQGKAGANVLTF. The DNA of the CDR3 is TGTGCCAGCAGATTCGGACAGGGAAAGGCTGGGGCCAACGTCCTGACTTTC. Together with reference TRBV27 and TRBJ2-6, the CDR3 gives the full variable domain: EAQVTQNPRYLITVTGKKLTVTCSQNMNHEYMSWYRQDPGLGLRQIYYSMNVEVTDKGDVPEGYKVSRKEKRNFPLILESPSPNQTSLYFCASRFGQGKAGANVLTFGAGSRLTVL.

The DNA of the CDR3 is TGTGCCAGCAGCTTGACAGGACCCTACGAGCAGTACTTC. Its protein is CASSLTGPYEQYF. V gene TRBV5-6 combines with J gene TRBJ2-7; tentatively, D is TRBD1 (5 bases). Germline CDR1 is SGHDT and CDR2 is YYEEEE. CDR3 size: 13 residues. V was trimmed by 1 base and J by 2 bases, leaving 7 bases between them.

This chain uses TRBV28 with TRBJ1-2; unclear D gene. There are 14 residues in the CDR3. The V and J ends lost 3 bases and 5 bases respectively, with 13 bases between them. Germline CDR1 and CDR2: MDHEN and SYDVKM. The CDR3 region is CASSLEGGRYGYTF. The CDR3 coding sequence is TGTGCCAGCAGTTTGGAGGGCGGCCGATATGGCTACACCTTC.

The table lists this clone with a count of one. The chain combines TRBV7-9 with TRBJ2-3; D gene uncertain. Germline V gene data show CDR1 as SEHNR and CDR2 as FQNEAQ (reference sequence). The germline V and J ends were trimmed by 5 bases and 6 bases, with 9 bases remaining between them. The CDR3 is 12 amino acids. The CDR3 nucleotides read TGTGCCAGCAGCGCGCCCGGGGATACGCAGTATTTT. Protein sequence: CASSAPGDTQYF. The complete variable domain, with remaining parts taken from reference TRBV7-9 and TRBJ2-3, reads DTGVSQNPRHKITKRGQNVTFRCDPISEHNRLYWYRQTLGQGPEFLTYFQNEAQLEKSRLLSDRFSAERPKGSFSTLEIQRTEQGDSAMYLCASSAPGDTQYFGPGTRLTVL.

This clone was found a few times. This chain connects TRBV7-2 to TRBJ1-1; a possible D gene is TRBD1 (5 bases). The CDR3 totals 15 residues. The germline V and J ends were trimmed by 2 bases and 1 base, with 11 bases remaining between them. CDR1 is SGHTA, CDR2 FQGNSA, per germline. DNA of the CDR3: TGTGCCAGCAGCTTATATGGGGGAGGGAACACTGAAGCTTTCTTT. Translating gives CASSLYGGGNTEAFF.